What follows are 16 T cell receptor beta chains derived from one specimen sequenced in a study of CD8 T cells in ankylosing spondylitis. One entry per CDR3 protein results from TCRdb running MiXCR on the 5' RACE reads. The data hold some 250,000 distinct CDR3 sequences, with approximately 24% observed a single time. The sequencing input was blood, either unsorted or a sorted T cell fraction (not recorded which). The receptors were sampled from a male donor with ankylosing spondylitis or in good health (not recorded which).

Many counts were recorded for this clonotype. V gene TRBV7-8 combines with J gene TRBJ2-1; possibly TRBD2 for D (5 bases). V was pared by 3 bases and J by 6 bases, with 15 bases between. The CDR3 is 15 residues long. Germline assignment: CDR1 SGHVS and CDR2 FQNEAQ. The chain's CDR3 is CASSLTNDFSNEQFF. Here the CDR3 DNA reads TGTGCCAGCAGCTTGACTAACGATTTTAGCAATGAGCAGTTCTTC.

This clonotype was found many times. V usage is TRBV6-6 and J usage is TRBJ2-1; unclear D gene. With 2 bases removed from V and 5 bases from J, the gap between germline ends came to 7 bases. CDR3 length equals 13 residues. Looked up from germline, CDR1 is MNHNY and CDR2 is SVGAGI (reference sequence). CDR3 region: CASSYLQDNEQFF. The CDR3 coding sequence is TGTGCCAGCAGTTACCTCCAGGACAATGAGCAGTTCTTC.

The chain is built from TRBV6-1 and TRBJ2-7; perhaps TRBD2 as D (6 bases). The CDR3 has 15 amino acids. The germline V gene encodes CDR1 MNHNS and CDR2 SASEGT. The V end was cut by 6 bases, the J end by 3 bases, with 18 bases between. CDR3 protein: CASSPGFVGGYEQYF. CDR3 sequence (DNA): TGTGCCAGCAGCCCCGGGTTTGTGGGGGGCTACGAGCAGTACTTC.

The V gene is TRBV20-1, the J gene TRBJ2-3; TRBD2 agrees at 10 bases. CDR1 is DFQATT and CDR2 is SNEGSKA in the germline V gene (reference sequence). This CDR3 is built from 14 residues. CDR3 region: CSAAGGQLTDTQYF. DNA for the CDR3: TGCAGCGCAGCGGGGGGGCAATTGACAGATACGCAGTATTTT.

This sequence joins TRBV3-1 and TRBJ1-5; D unclear. Germline CDR1 and CDR2: LGHDT and YNNKEL (reference sequence). The V and J ends lost 4 bases and 11 bases respectively, with 18 bases between them. The CDR3 loop spans 14 amino acids. The CDR3 region is CASSPTPGESAQHF. In nucleotides, the CDR3 is TGTGCCAGCAGCCCGACCCCCGGGGAGTCCGCCCAGCATTTT. Filled out from reference TRBV3-1 and TRBJ1-5, the complete variable domain reads DTAVSQTPKYLVTQMGNDKSIKCEQNLGHDTMYWYKQDSKKFLKIMFSYNNKELIINETVPNRFSPKSPDKAHLNLHINSLELGDSAVYFCASSPTPGESAQHFGDGTRLSIL.

The chain carries TRBV12-3 or TRBV12-4 and TRBJ2-3; 9 bases agree with TRBD1. This CDR3 has 14 amino acids. V dropped 3 bases and J dropped 6; count of bases not matched to a gene: 4. The CDR3 nucleotides read TGTGCCAGCAGTTTCGGGACAGGGTTGGATACGCAGTATTTT. This encodes CASSFGTGLDTQYF.

This clonotype has at least ten counts. The J gene is TRBJ2-5, the V gene TRBV20-1; 7 bases align to TRBD1. The germline gives CDR1 DFQATT, CDR2 SNEGSKA (reference sequence). V was pared by 6 bases and J by 1 base, with 5 bases of the junction left unmatched. This CDR3 spans 13 amino acids. The DNA of the CDR3 is TGCAGTGCCGAGACAGGGCTCCAAGAGACCCAGTACTTC. Translating gives CSAETGLQETQYF.

In this sample, this clonotype turned up many times. J is TRBJ2-7 and V is TRBV20-1, with 7 bases lining up with TRBD1. The CDR3 runs 15 residues. The V gene end was trimmed by 0 bases and the J gene end by 1 base; junction bases not matched to a gene: 6. Germline lookup yields CDR1 DFQATT and CDR2 SNEGSKA (reference sequence). The CDR3 nucleotides read TGCAGTGCTAGAGATAACAGGGGTTATTCCTACGAGCAGTACTTC. It is translated as CSARDNRGYSYEQYF.

This chain uses TRBV24-1 with TRBJ1-5, with 8 bases that match TRBD1. The germline V gene has CDR1 KGHDR and CDR2 SFDVKD. The CDR3 totals 16 residues. V gave up 4 bases and J gave up 3 bases; unmatched junction bases: 7. This CDR3 is CATSEAGTGVNQPQHF. Written as DNA, the CDR3 is TGTGCCACCAGTGAGGCCGGGACAGGCGTCAATCAGCCCCAGCATTTT.

This clonotype was recorded many times. This rearrangement joins TRBV5-1 to TRBJ2-2, with unresolved D. The germline gives CDR1 SGHRS, CDR2 YFSETQ. Trimming left V 1 base short and J 6 bases short, with 13 bases between. CDR3 length: 15 residues. The CDR3 spells CASSLLGPPAGELFF. DNA of the CDR3: TGCGCCAGCAGCTTGCTCGGACCGCCGGCCGGGGAGCTGTTTTTT.

This chain connects TRBV20-1 to TRBJ2-3; perhaps TRBD1 as D (6 bases). Between the trimmed V and J ends, which lost 1 base and 1 base, there was a span of 12 bases. This CDR3 comprises 15 residues. In germline, CDR1 is DFQATT, CDR2 SNEGSKA (reference sequence). For the CDR3, the DNA is TGCAGTGCTAGAGTTCAGCCAGGGGGCACAGATACGCAGTATTTT. Translated, it gives CSARVQPGGTDTQYF.

CDR3 bases: TGTGCCAGCAGCAGAAGGGCCGGGGGGGAGACCCAGTACTTC. Its translation: CASSRRAGGETQYF. The chain recombines TRBV5-5 with TRBJ2-5; 7 bases line up with TRBD2. The V gene's germline CDR1 is SGHKS and CDR2 YYEKEE (reference sequence). This CDR3 is built from 14 residues. J gave up 5 bases and V 4 bases, and 8 bases lay outside the gene matches.

The chain is built from TRBV10-3 and TRBJ2-7, with D possibly TRBD2 on 5 matching bases. Germline assignment: CDR1 ENHRY and CDR2 SYGVKD. V was trimmed by 11 bases and J by 3 bases, leaving 11 bases between them. This CDR3 has 11 amino acids. This chain's CDR3 is CASRELYEQYF. The CDR3 DNA sequence: TGTGCCTCCCGGGAACTCTACGAGCAGTACTTC.

J is TRBJ2-3 and V is TRBV29-1; TRBD2 aligns across 7 bases. This CDR3 has 12 amino acids. Germline V gene lookup returns CDR1 SQVTM and CDR2 ANQGSEA. V shed 5 bases and J 1 base; nucleotides not matched to a gene: 0. The CDR3 DNA sequence: TGCAGCGTTCGGGGGGGCACAGATACGCAGTATTTT. This translates into CSVRGGTDTQYF.

This clonotype has ten or more counts. The V gene is TRBV5-5, the J gene TRBJ1-5; a weak D match, TRBD1 (5 bases). Per germline, CDR1 SGHKS and CDR2 YYEKEE (reference sequence). V lost 0 bases, J lost 4 bases, and 8 bases lay in between. There are 14 residues in the CDR3. This CDR3 reads CASSLVTGNQPQHF. CDR3 nucleotides: TGTGCCAGCAGCTTGGTAACAGGTAATCAGCCCCAGCATTTT.

The V call is TRBV10-1, the J call TRBJ2-3; 10 bases match TRBD2. V gave up 8 bases and J gave up 4 bases; unmatched junction bases: 12. In germline, CDR1 is WNHNN, CDR2 SYGVQD (reference sequence). The CDR3 sequence is 16 residues long. CDR3 sequence: CASGFLAGGAADTQYF. The CDR3 nucleotides are TGCGCCAGCGGATTTTTAGCGGGGGGAGCAGCAGATACGCAGTATTTT.